This T cell receptor beta chain was captured by sequencing in a study of blood T cell repertoires in COVID-19. Study information: Sites in the United States, Italy and Spain provided acute and convalescent COVID-19 samples. T cells, B-cell-depleted T cells, or PBMCs provided the cDNA or gDNA that served as material.

Sequencing used immunoSEQ multiplex PCR; TCRdb keeps in-frame clones, though not all of them. This table holds almost 200,000 clones, around 89% found once. The study drew participants aged about 18 to 90 years from some 25 US areas. Recovered Cohort 3 donors showed two negative PCRs, clearance, or symptom resolution. Per germline, CDR1 SGHDT and CDR2 YYEEEE. The CDR3 sequence is 13 residues long. V lost 5 bases and J lost 4, with 9 bases in between. The sequencing input was PBMCs or T cells enriched from blood (not recorded which). The sequence derives from a woman aged 18-30 years who had recovered from COVID-19. The rearrangement uses TRBV5-6 and TRBJ2-2; D might be TRBD1 (5 bases). This CDR3 is CASSRQTTGELFF. In DNA form, the CDR3 reads TGTGCCAGCAGTCGACAGACCACCGGGGAGCTGTTTTTT.